This TCR beta chain was captured by sequencing in a study of tumor-infiltrating lymphocytes in primary liver carcinoma. Whole-study context: Surgical resection was used to treat these primary liver carcinoma patients. Participating patients were men and women between 30 and 69 years old. Samples returned roughly 3.65 to 8 million productive TCRbeta reads each. Read depth did not differ significantly between tissue types.

This clonotype was counted a single time. A single base separates this from a much larger clone, so it may be a read error. A read error is likely, as this CDR3 ends without the conserved phenylalanine or tryptophan. The CDR3 sequence is 13 residues long. CDR1 is MNHNS, CDR2 SASEGT, per germline. The V and J ends lost 8 bases and 8 bases respectively, with 16 bases between them. A primer in the constant region served to generate TCR beta cDNA from 500 ng of total RNA. What produced the TCR beta libraries was three nested multiplex PCR rounds using slightly modified ARM-PCR. TRBV1-TRBV30 forward primers and a C-beta reverse primer were used in the first two PCR rounds, which each ran for approximately 11 cycles. TCRdb processed the multiplex PCR reads anew with MiXCR; each CDR3 protein has one entry. The sample records some 320,000 distinct CDR3 sequences, less than 75% being singletons. The source of the blood RNA was unsorted whole blood, and germline DNA was extracted as well.

This sequence was found in a man aged 35 to 55 with primary liver carcinoma and hepatitis B virus infection. Sample: peripheral blood. J is TRBJ2-1 and V is TRBV6-1; either TRBD1 or TRBD2 may fit D (6 bases each). The CDR3: CASGTLGGYEQFL. Written as DNA, the CDR3 is TGTGCCAGCGGGACACTCGGAGGGTATGAGCAGTTCCTC.